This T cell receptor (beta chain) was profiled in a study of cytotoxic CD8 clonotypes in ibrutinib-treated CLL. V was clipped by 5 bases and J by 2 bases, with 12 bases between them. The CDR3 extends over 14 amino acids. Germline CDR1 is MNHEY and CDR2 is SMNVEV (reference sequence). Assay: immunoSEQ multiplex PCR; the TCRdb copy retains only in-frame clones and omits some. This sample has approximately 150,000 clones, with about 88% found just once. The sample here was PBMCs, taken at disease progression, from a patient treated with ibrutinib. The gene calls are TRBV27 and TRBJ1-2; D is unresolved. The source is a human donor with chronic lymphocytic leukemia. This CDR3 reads CASSPRPGNYGYTF. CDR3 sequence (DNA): TGTGCCAGCAGTCCGCGGCCGGGAAACTATGGCTACACCTTC.